Given below is one T cell receptor beta chain in context. These data belong to a study of regulatory T cells in long-lasting Graves disease. Relying on iRepertoire HTBI primers and Arm-PCR of CDR3 regions, the team built TCR beta libraries. Via MiXCR, TCRdb re-called the multiplex PCR reads, giving one row per CDR3 protein. Of approximately 310,000 distinct CDR3 sequences in the sample, 18% were seen once. Noted time point: newly diagnosed GD, antithyroid drugs for less than 3 months. The TCR library was prepared using RNA isolated from PBMCs. EDTA tubes received approximately 9.8 milliliters of drawn peripheral blood. This TCR was recovered from a female donor with Graves disease. Here the sequenced sample was peripheral blood mononuclear cells (PBMCs), taken at new diagnosis, from a patient treated with antithyroid drugs.

The CDR3 DNA sequence: TGCAGTGCTAGAAGGTTCTCTGGAAACACCATATATTTT. It specifies CSARRFSGNTIYF. The chain carries TRBV20-1 and TRBJ1-3; D remains unclear. Germline-derived CDR1 and CDR2 are DFQATT and SNEGSKA (reference sequence). V was shortened by 2 bases and J by 0 bases, with 5 bases between the two germline ends. This CDR3 comprises 13 residues.